The following is a T cell receptor beta chain sequence with its context. Its antigen is still unknown. This sample's treatment: 15 to 20 received Ad26.COV2.S at low or high dose, single or two shots; roughly five received placebo; per-sample allocation not given. Sampling happened 63 days after the first vaccine or placebo injection. Adults aged 18-55 years in Boston included the donor. Method: immunoSEQ multiplex PCR; TCRdb's copy keeps in-frame clones and lacks some. Of hundreds of thousands of clones detected, around 86% appear once; the ten largest clones hold 3.4%. This sample is part of a study of Ad26.COV2.S vaccination and SARS-CoV-2 variants. Study-wide points: Vaccine and placebo groups showed comparable non-spike TCR breadth. Possible underestimation of total T cell responses by the TCR breadth and depth analyses was noted.

Germline CDR1 SGHTA, CDR2 FQGNSA. The CDR3 length is 13 residues. Trimming left V 7 bases short and J 7 bases short, with 13 bases between. This clonotype originated in a person between 18 and 65 years old who received the Ad26.COV2.S COVID-19 vaccine or a placebo. Sample: peripheral blood, taken in a trial of Ad26.COV2.S vaccine versus placebo. This chain links TRBV7-2 with TRBJ2-2; possibly TRBD2 for D (5 bases). CDR3 region: CASTARTGGELFF. In DNA, the CDR3 is TGTGCCAGCACTGCAAGGACTGGCGGGGAGCTGTTTTTT.